The 16 T cell receptor beta chains below were found in one sample sequenced in a study of blood T cell repertoires in COVID-19. The data were produced by immunoSEQ multiplex PCR, yet TCRdb's version contains in-frame clones alone and is incomplete. The sample consists of 270,000 or so clones, around 90% of them appearing once. Sequencing used PBMCs or T cells enriched from blood (not recorded which). The receptors come from a woman between 25 and 40 years old with acute COVID-19.

The CDR3 nucleotides are TGTGCCAGCAGTTTGGGAGCGGGAGGGCAATACGAGCAGTACTTC. Translated, it gives CASSLGAGGQYEQYF. V usage is TRBV27 and J usage is TRBJ2-7; 10 bases are shared with TRBD2. Germline loops: CDR1 MNHEY, CDR2 SMNVEV (reference sequence). Trimming removed 3 bases from V and 4 bases from J; junction bases left unmatched: 6. This CDR3 has 15 residues.

V gene TRBV5-4 combines with J gene TRBJ1-3; D possibly corresponds to TRBD1 (5 bases). This CDR3 comprises 14 residues. V lost 4 bases and J 2 bases, leaving 10 bases between the germline ends. Looked up from germline, CDR1 is SGHNT and CDR2 is YYREEE (reference sequence). As DNA, the CDR3 is TGTGCCAGCAGCATCGGACACCCTGGAAACACCATATATTTT. This codes for CASSIGHPGNTIYF.

The chain is built from TRBV14 and TRBJ2-1; TRBD2 agrees at 7 bases. The V segment lost 3 bases and the J segment 0 bases; nucleotides outside the gene matches: 2. The germline CDR1 and CDR2 sequences are SGHDN and FVKESK. The CDR3 runs to 15 residues. CDR3 sequence (DNA): TGTGCCAGCAGCCACCGGGACTACTCCTACAATGAGCAGTTCTTC. Its translation: CASSHRDYSYNEQFF.

This clone is a singleton in its sample. The chain has TRBV6-5 and TRBJ2-7; 8 bases map to TRBD1. Per the germline V gene, CDR1 is MNHEY and CDR2 is SVGAGI. The V gene end was trimmed by 6 bases and the J gene end by 1 base; junction bases not matched to a gene: 2. The CDR3 covers 13 residues. The CDR3 here is CASRQGGSYEQYF. DNA for the CDR3: TGTGCCAGCAGACAGGGGGGTTCCTACGAGCAGTACTTC.

The rearrangement links TRBV7-3 to TRBJ2-1; 12 bases map to TRBD2. The junction had 7 bases not matched to a gene; V was cut back by 5 bases and J by 5 bases. Per germline, CDR1 SGHTA and CDR2 FQGTGA. The CDR3 covers 16 residues. The CDR3 nucleotides are TGTGCCAGCAGCACTAAGGGACTAGCGGGCCACAATGAGCAGTTCTTC. It codes for CASSTKGLAGHNEQFF.

This clone was detected once. The chain couples TRBV5-1 to TRBJ2-7, with TRBD2 matching 9 bases. This CDR3 contains 16 residues. Germline lookup yields CDR1 SGHRS and CDR2 YFSETQ. J was trimmed by 5 bases and V by 0 bases; bases with no gene match: 9. The CDR3 is CASSLVGAGGLDEQYF. For the CDR3, the DNA is TGCGCCAGCAGCTTGGTTGGAGCGGGAGGTTTGGACGAGCAGTACTTC.

This chain links TRBV3-1 (or the pseudogene TRBV3-2) with TRBJ2-1; D is ambiguous. The germline V gene has CDR1 LGHDT and CDR2 YNNKEL (reference sequence). V lost 0 bases, J lost 4 bases, and 4 bases lay in between. This CDR3 comprises 13 residues. The CDR3 region is CASSQDRYNEQFF. The CDR3 bases are TGTGCCAGCAGCCAAGATCGGTACAATGAGCAGTTCTTC.

The chain recombines TRBV9 with TRBJ1-2; weak D call: TRBD1 (6 bases). Germline CDR1 and CDR2: SGDLS and YYNGEE. The CDR3 is 17 amino acids. V shed 0 bases and J shed 6 bases, with 21 bases lying between them. The CDR3 nucleotides are TGTGCCAGCAGCGTAGAACGAAACAGGGTACCCGAACATGGCTACACCTTC. This codes for CASSVERNRVPEHGYTF.

The chain employs TRBV29-1 and TRBJ1-3, with a tentative D call TRBD1 (5 bases). CDR3 length: 14 residues. Germline values: CDR1 SQVTM, CDR2 ANQGSEA. Trimming removed 5 bases from V and 8 bases from J, with 19 bases in between. This CDR3 is CSVRLAGMWDTIYF. In DNA, the CDR3 is TGCAGCGTTCGCTTGGCAGGGATGTGGGACACCATATATTTT.

This clone appeared a single time. V usage is TRBV9 and J usage is TRBJ2-7; 10 bases line up with TRBD2. The ends lost 3 bases at V and 3 bases at J; junction bases unmatched: 0. Germline lookup yields CDR1 SGDLS and CDR2 YYNGEE. The CDR3 contains 13 residues. CDR3 coding DNA: TGTGCCAGCAGCGCTAGCGGGAGCTACGAGCAGTACTTC. This codes for CASSASGSYEQYF.

This chain uses TRBV4-2 with TRBJ1-5, with 7 bases fitting TRBD1. CDR1 is LGHNA, CDR2 YNFKEQ, per germline. The junction had 9 bases not matched to a gene; V was cut back by 1 base and J by 6 bases. CDR3 size: 16 residues. The CDR3 sequence: CASSQGLGRDSQPQHF. CDR3 in DNA: TGTGCCAGCAGCCAAGGACTCGGCAGGGACAGTCAGCCCCAGCATTTT.

V and J are TRBV5-1 and TRBJ1-4; no definite D call. Trimming cost V 5 bases and J 0 bases, with 8 bases left between them. Germline values: CDR1 SGHRS, CDR2 YFSETQ. The CDR3 has 14 amino acids. The CDR3, as DNA: TGCGCCAGCAGGGAGAGGACAACTAATGAAAAACTGTTTTTT. It yields the protein CASRERTTNEKLFF.

This clone showed up just once. The chain recombines TRBV7-3 with TRBJ2-3; possibly TRBD1 for D (6 bases). Between the trimmed V and J ends, which lost 0 bases and 10 bases, there was a span of 11 bases. This CDR3 spans 13 amino acids. From germline, CDR1 is SGHTA and CDR2 FQGTGA. This chain's CDR3 is CASSLTRGGPQYF. The CDR3 region has the DNA TGTGCCAGCAGCTTAACGAGAGGGGGTCCGCAGTATTTT.

The table lists this clone with a count of one. The DNA for the CDR3 is TGTGCCAGCGGCATCACGGAGGACTACGAGCAGTACTTC. As protein: CASGITEDYEQYF. The V gene is TRBV5-5, the J gene TRBJ2-7; possibly TRBD2 for D (5 bases). V gave up 7 bases and J gave up 3 bases, with 14 bases separating them. The V gene's germline CDR1 is SGHKS and CDR2 YYEKEE (reference sequence). This CDR3 is 13 amino acids long. The full variable domain, its missing parts supplied by reference TRBV5-5 and TRBJ2-7, is DAGVTQSPTHLIKTRGQQVTLRCSPISGHKSVSWYQQVLGQGPQFIFQYYEKEERGRGNFPDRFSARQFPNYSSELNVNALLLGDSALYLCASGITEDYEQYFGPGTRLTVT.

This clone showed up many times. J is TRBJ1-1 and V is TRBV21-1. TRBV21-1 is marked as a pseudogene. This CDR3 is built from 17 residues. Written as DNA, the CDR3 is TGTGCCAGCAGCCACCCAAAGTACGGGAGTATGAACACTGAAGCTTTCTTT. Amino acids: CASSHPKYGSMNTEAFF.

The CDR3 spells CAWSQGLAGINEQFF. As DNA, the CDR3 is TGTGCCTGGAGTCAGGGACTAGCGGGGATCAATGAGCAGTTCTTC. The V call is TRBV30, the J call TRBJ2-1; 13 nucleotides line up with TRBD2. Germline CDR1 reads GTSNPN; CDR2 reads SVGIG (reference sequence). The CDR3 has 15 residues. J lost 6 bases, V lost 2 bases, and 4 bases had no gene match.